Shown below are 24 T cell receptor beta chains from a single sample sequenced in a study of control samples from healthy donors and cancer patients. Repertoires were generated with immunoSEQ multiplex PCR, while TCRdb's copy carries only in-frame clones and drops some. The profile covers some 130,000 clones, with 92% appearing a single time and over 2% taken by the ten largest. The specimen was blood. The origin of the receptors is a woman between 50 and 59 years old in good health.

The CDR3 loop is CASGPGVYNEQFF. CDR3 bases: TGCGCCAGCGGTCCGGGGGTATACAATGAGCAGTTCTTC. The V and J genes are TRBV10-2 and TRBJ2-1; a weak D match, TRBD2 (6 bases). The CDR3 is made up of 13 amino acids. Trimming took 8 bases from V and 4 from J, leaving 12 bases between them. In germline, CDR1 is WSHSY, CDR2 SAAADI.

This clone was seen just once. V and J are TRBV4-1 and TRBJ2-7; the D gene is possibly TRBD2 (5 bases). The CDR3 has 14 residues. V lost 4 bases and J lost 7, with 17 bases in between. CDR1 is MGHRA, CDR2 YSYEKL, per germline. This CDR3 reads CASSPFGILGEQYF. For the CDR3, the DNA is TGCGCCAGCAGCCCATTCGGGATACTAGGGGAGCAGTACTTC.

The V gene is TRBV2, the J gene TRBJ1-1; maybe TRBD1 (5 bases). With 4 bases removed from V and 4 bases from J, the gap between germline ends came to 10 bases. CDR1 and CDR2 from the germline V gene are SNHLY and FYNNEI. This CDR3 comprises 13 residues. CDR3 bases: TGTGCCAGCAGTGGGGGCGGGGGCACTGAAGCTTTCTTT. Amino acid sequence: CASSGGGGTEAFF.

The chain is built from TRBV11-2 and TRBJ1-5, with D possibly TRBD1 on 6 matching bases. Germline CDR1 is SGHAT and CDR2 is FQNNGV. V gave up 2 bases and J gave up 6 bases, with 20 bases separating them. The CDR3 has 17 residues. The CDR3 reads CASSLNPTDRRPQPQHF. In DNA form, the CDR3 reads TGTGCCAGCAGCTTAAATCCAACGGACAGAAGGCCTCAGCCCCAGCATTTT.

Written as DNA, the CDR3 is TGTGCCAGCAGCCGGAGTGACTCACCCCTCCACTTT. It is translated as CASSRSDSPLHF. The rearrangement uses TRBV6-6 and TRBJ1-6, with D unresolved. Trimming shortened V by 6 bases and J by 10 bases, and 10 bases separated the two germline ends. The CDR3 spans 12 residues. In germline, CDR1 is MNHNY, CDR2 SVGAGI (reference sequence).

The chain combines TRBV4-1 with TRBJ2-1; maybe TRBD2 (6 bases). CDR1 and CDR2 from the germline V gene are MGHRA and YSYEKL. The length of the CDR3 is 16 residues. V dropped 0 bases and J dropped 7 bases, with 16 bases sitting between them. CDR3 in amino acids: CASSQDLSGRANEQFF. Written as DNA, the CDR3 is TGCGCCAGCAGCCAAGATCTGAGCGGGCGGGCGAATGAGCAGTTCTTC.

This chain uses TRBV5-1 with TRBJ1-4; D is uncertain. CDR3 length: 15 amino acids. Trimming shortened V by 3 bases and J by 0 bases, and 9 bases separated the two germline ends. CDR1 and CDR2 (germline): SGHRS, YFSETQ. The CDR3: CASSWESATNEKLFF. The CDR3 DNA reads as TGCGCCAGCAGCTGGGAGAGTGCAACTAATGAAAAACTGTTTTTT.

The chain combines TRBV18 with TRBJ1-2; 8 bases map to TRBD1. V dropped 2 bases and J dropped 4; count of bases not matched to a gene: 0. Germline lookup yields CDR1 KGHSH and CDR2 LQKENI. The CDR3 covers 13 residues. CDR3 coding DNA: TGTGCCAGCTCACCAGGGACAGGCTATGGCTACACCTTC. Its translation: CASSPGTGYGYTF.

In this sample, this clone turned up once. The genes are TRBV18 and TRBJ1-5; D not resolved. Per the germline V gene, CDR1 is KGHSH and CDR2 is LQKENI. The CDR3 consists of 13 residues. Trimming pared 3 bases from V and 4 bases from J, leaving 7 bases between. The CDR3 region has the DNA TGTGCCAGCTCACCGGAGAGGAATCAGCCCCAGCATTTT. It specifies CASSPERNQPQHF.

The chain joins TRBV18 to TRBJ2-2; perhaps TRBD1 as D (6 bases). Germline CDR1 reads KGHSH; CDR2 reads LQKENI. V was trimmed by 3 bases and J by 0 bases, leaving 11 bases between them. The CDR3 runs to 16 residues. CDR3 protein: CASSPGAASNTGELFF. The CDR3 bases are TGTGCCAGCTCACCGGGGGCAGCTTCGAACACCGGGGAGCTGTTTTTT.

This clone has only one observation. The chain is built from TRBV2 and TRBJ2-3; D is unclear. Trimming pared 7 bases from V and 4 bases from J, leaving 9 bases between. The CDR3 runs to 12 residues. Looked up from germline, CDR1 is SNHLY and CDR2 is FYNNEI. Here the CDR3 reads CASTRIADTQYF. CDR3 DNA sequence: TGTGCCAGCACCAGGATTGCAGATACGCAGTATTTT.

The table lists this clone with a few counts. V is TRBV24-1 and J is TRBJ2-7; TRBD1 might be the D (6 bases). The V gene's germline CDR1 is KGHDR and CDR2 SFDVKD. CDR3 length equals 14 residues. Trimming cost V 9 bases and J 6 bases, with 20 bases left between them. CDR3 coding DNA: TGTGCCACCGAAGGGGGATTGGGCCGGTGCGAGCAGTACTTC. This gives the protein CATEGGLGRCEQYF.

This chain uses TRBV29-1 with TRBJ2-2; no definite D call. The germline gives CDR1 SQVTM, CDR2 ANQGSEA. CDR3 length equals 14 residues. Trimming took 4 bases from V and 5 from J, leaving 14 bases between them. CDR3 DNA sequence: TGCAGCGTTGTTGTGGCCGTTGGAACCGGGGAGCTGTTTTTT. Translated, it gives CSVVVAVGTGELFF.

The V and J genes are TRBV29-1 and TRBJ2-1; perhaps TRBD1 as D (5 bases). Trimming cost V 5 bases and J 4 bases, with 12 bases left between them. Germline V gene lookup returns CDR1 SQVTM and CDR2 ANQGSEA. The CDR3 loop spans 13 amino acids. CDR3 region: CSVSEGVYNEQFF. The CDR3 DNA is TGCAGCGTTTCAGAAGGGGTTTACAATGAGCAGTTCTTC.

This sequence joins TRBV14 and TRBJ1-6; D gene uncertain. V shed 0 bases and J shed 9 bases, with 9 bases lying between them. The CDR3 runs to 14 residues. CDR1 is SGHDN, CDR2 FVKESK, per germline. The CDR3 region has the DNA TGTGCCAGCAGCCAAGAAGTTGCGGGTTCACCCCTCCACTTT. It yields the protein CASSQEVAGSPLHF. The full variable domain, with the rest looked up from reference TRBV14 and TRBJ1-6, is EAGVTQFPSHSVIEKGQTVTLRCDPISGHDNLYWYRRVMGKEIKFLLHFVKESKQDESGMPNNRFLAERTGGTYSTLKVQPAELEDSGVYFCASSQEVAGSPLHFGNGTRLTVT.

This chain links TRBV21-1 with TRBJ1-3; the table's D call, TRBD1, has no DNA check behind it. TRBV21-1 represents a pseudogene. This CDR3 region has 14 residues. The CDR3: CASSRGQAGNTIYF. In DNA, the CDR3 is TGTGCCAGCAGCAGGGGCCAGGCTGGAAACACCATATATTTT.

The chain has TRBV4-2 and TRBJ2-1, with TRBD2 matching over 13 bases. CDR1 is LGHNA and CDR2 is YNFKEQ in the germline V gene. The CDR3 sequence is 19 residues long. The J segment lost 2 bases and the V segment lost 2 bases, leaving 9 bases of the junction unmatched. The CDR3 coding sequence is TGTGCCAGCAGCCAACCGACCAGGACTAGCGGGAGCCCCTACAATGAGCAGTTCTTC. This translates into CASSQPTRTSGSPYNEQFF.

CDR3 bases: TGTGCCAGCACCCGGTGGGGGAATGGCTACACCTTC. Translating it yields CASTRWGNGYTF. This chain connects TRBV3-1 (or the pseudogene TRBV3-2) to TRBJ1-2; D is perhaps TRBD1 (5 bases). This CDR3 region has 12 residues. The germline V gene has CDR1 LGHDT and CDR2 YNNKEL (reference sequence). V was shortened by 7 bases and J by 6 bases, with 12 bases between the two germline ends.

This chain connects TRBV3-1 (or the pseudogene TRBV3-2) to TRBJ2-7; 7 positions match TRBD1. The CDR3 consists of 15 residues. The V gene end was trimmed by 3 bases and the J gene end by 3 bases; junction bases not matched to a gene: 8. Germline values: CDR1 LGHDT, CDR2 YNNKEL (reference sequence). The CDR3 is CASSHPSTGIYEQYF. The CDR3 DNA reads TGTGCCAGCAGCCACCCATCGACAGGGATCTACGAGCAGTACTTC.

This rearrangement joins TRBV3-1 (or the pseudogene TRBV3-2) to TRBJ2-5; D is ambiguous. The ends were cut back, 4 bases at V and 0 bases at J, with 15 bases in the middle. The CDR3 is 16 amino acids. Germline assignment: CDR1 LGHDT and CDR2 YNNKEL (reference sequence). The chain's CDR3 is CASSLRIGPNQETQYF. The CDR3 DNA reads TGTGCCAGCAGCCTGCGTATAGGGCCGAACCAAGAGACCCAGTACTTC.

This clone was found once. The chain is built from TRBV27 and TRBJ1-1; D perhaps matches TRBD1 (5 bases). Deletions cut 5 bases from V and 5 bases from J, with 12 bases between. CDR1 is MNHEY and CDR2 is SMNVEV in the germline V gene (reference sequence). CDR3 length: 13 amino acids. CDR3 region: CASSRGGRTEAFF. CDR3 coding DNA: TGTGCCAGCAGTCGGGGGGGGAGAACTGAAGCTTTCTTT.

V usage is TRBV7-9 and J usage is TRBJ1-4; D is perhaps TRBD1 (5 bases). CDR3 length: 13 residues. Trimming took off 10 bases at V and 0 bases at J, with 9 bases between the two ends. Germline CDR1 reads SEHNR; CDR2 reads FQNEAQ (reference sequence). The CDR3 nucleotides read TGTGCCACCGTGGGGGCAACTAATGAAAAACTGTTTTTT. Translation: CATVGATNEKLFF.

V gene TRBV29-1 combines with J gene TRBJ1-2; tentatively, D is TRBD1 (5 bases). Germline CDR1 and CDR2: SQVTM and ANQGSEA. This CDR3 has 13 amino acids. V lost 5 bases and J 1 base, leaving 11 bases between the germline ends. The CDR3 region is CSVRGGINYGYTF. The CDR3 DNA reads TGCAGCGTTCGGGGGGGTATTAACTATGGCTACACCTTC.

The rearrangement joins TRBV19 to TRBJ1-4, with D possibly being TRBD1 (6 bases). The CDR3 spans 14 residues. Trimming cost V 7 bases and J 11 bases, with 20 bases left between them. Germline-derived CDR1 and CDR2 are LNHDA and SQIVND (reference sequence). This CDR3 reads CASIGQTSGFKLFF. The CDR3 nucleotides are TGTGCCAGTATAGGACAGACATCCGGCTTTAAACTGTTTTTT. Filled out from reference TRBV19 and TRBJ1-4, the complete variable domain reads DGGITQSPKYLFRKEGQNVTLSCEQNLNHDAMYWYRQDPGQGLRLIYYSQIVNDFQKGDIAEGYSVSREKKESFPLTVTSAQKNPTAFYLCASIGQTSGFKLFFGSGTQLSVL.